This TCR beta chain was identified in a study of blood T cell repertoires in COVID-19. Across the study: The United States, Italy and Spain were the sources of the acute and convalescent COVID-19 samples. PBMCs, B-cell-depleted T cells, or T cells provided the cDNA or gDNA that made up the material.

Source study methods: Researchers report that nucleated cell counts were estimated from reference gene primer amplification. Measured with immunoSEQ multiplex PCR; TCRdb has only the in-frame clones, and not every one. That table furnishes V, J and clone size, whereas the DNA furnished D and trimming. Among 150,000 to 200,000 clones listed, about nine tenths were seen once. This CDR3 spans 16 amino acids. J lost 0 bases, V lost 2 bases, and 4 bases had no gene match. The germline gives CDR1 SGHTA, CDR2 FQGNSA. Only one count was recorded for this clone. The chain couples TRBV7-2 to TRBJ1-3; 7 bases match TRBD1. What was sequenced was peripheral blood. The sequence was obtained from a man aged 60 to 75 with acute or convalescent COVID-19. CDR3 in DNA: TGTGCCAGCAGCTTAAGTTCAGGGGGCTCTGGAAACACCATATATTTT. This codes for CASSLSSGGSGNTIYF.